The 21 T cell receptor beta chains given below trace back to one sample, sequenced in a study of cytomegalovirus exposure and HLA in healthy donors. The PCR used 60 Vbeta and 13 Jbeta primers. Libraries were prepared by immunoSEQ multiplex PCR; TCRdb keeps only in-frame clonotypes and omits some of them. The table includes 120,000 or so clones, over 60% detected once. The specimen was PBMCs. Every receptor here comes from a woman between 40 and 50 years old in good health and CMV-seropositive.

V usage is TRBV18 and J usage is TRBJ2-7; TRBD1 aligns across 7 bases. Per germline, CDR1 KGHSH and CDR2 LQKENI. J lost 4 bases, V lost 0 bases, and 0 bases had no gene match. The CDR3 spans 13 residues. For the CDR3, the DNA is TGTGCCAGCTCACCACCGGGACAGTACGAGCAGTACTTC. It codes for CASSPPGQYEQYF.

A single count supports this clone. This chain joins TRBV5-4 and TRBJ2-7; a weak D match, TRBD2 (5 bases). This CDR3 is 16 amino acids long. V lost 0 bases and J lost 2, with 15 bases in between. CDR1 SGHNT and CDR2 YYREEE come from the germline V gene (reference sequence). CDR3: CASSLGGAGLAYEQYF. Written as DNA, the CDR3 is TGTGCCAGCAGCTTGGGAGGCGCAGGACTCGCCTACGAGCAGTACTTC.

The CDR3 is CASSRQGVGTNEKLFF. Written as DNA, the CDR3 is TGTGCCAGCAGCCGACAGGGGGTAGGAACTAATGAAAAACTGTTTTTT. J is TRBJ1-4 and V is TRBV2; 9 nucleotides align to TRBD1. The CDR3 is made up of 16 amino acids. Losses at the gene ends were 6 bases for V and 1 base for J; bases not matched to a gene: 6. Per germline, CDR1 SNHLY and CDR2 FYNNEI.

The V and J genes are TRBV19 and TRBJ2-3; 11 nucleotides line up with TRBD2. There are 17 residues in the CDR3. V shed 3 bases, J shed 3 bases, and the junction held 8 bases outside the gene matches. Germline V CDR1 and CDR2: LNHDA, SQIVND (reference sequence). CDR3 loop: CASSILPGLAVTDTQYF. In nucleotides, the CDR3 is TGTGCCAGTAGTATCCTACCGGGACTAGCGGTAACAGATACGCAGTATTTT.

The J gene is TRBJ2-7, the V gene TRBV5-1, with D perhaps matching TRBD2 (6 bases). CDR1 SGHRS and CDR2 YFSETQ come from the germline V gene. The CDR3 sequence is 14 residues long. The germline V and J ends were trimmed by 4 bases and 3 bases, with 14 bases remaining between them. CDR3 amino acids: CASSVGWRDYEQYF. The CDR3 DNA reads TGCGCCAGCAGCGTTGGCTGGAGGGACTACGAGCAGTACTTC.

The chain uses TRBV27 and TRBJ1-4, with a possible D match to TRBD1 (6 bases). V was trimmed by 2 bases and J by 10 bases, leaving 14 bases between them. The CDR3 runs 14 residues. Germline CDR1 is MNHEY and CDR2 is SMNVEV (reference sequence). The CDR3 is CASSLTGSRRKLFF. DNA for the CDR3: TGTGCCAGCAGTTTAACAGGGTCGAGGAGAAAACTGTTTTTT. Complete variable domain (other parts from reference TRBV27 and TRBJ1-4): EAQVTQNPRYLITVTGKKLTVTCSQNMNHEYMSWYRQDPGLGLRQIYYSMNVEVTDKGDVPEGYKVSRKEKRNFPLILESPSPNQTSLYFCASSLTGSRRKLFFGSGTQLSVL.

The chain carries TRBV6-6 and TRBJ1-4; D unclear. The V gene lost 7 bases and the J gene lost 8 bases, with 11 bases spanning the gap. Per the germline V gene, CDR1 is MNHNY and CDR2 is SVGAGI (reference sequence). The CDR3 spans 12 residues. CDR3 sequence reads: CASTVREEKLFF. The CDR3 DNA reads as TGTGCCAGCACCGTGAGGGAGGAAAAACTGTTTTTT.

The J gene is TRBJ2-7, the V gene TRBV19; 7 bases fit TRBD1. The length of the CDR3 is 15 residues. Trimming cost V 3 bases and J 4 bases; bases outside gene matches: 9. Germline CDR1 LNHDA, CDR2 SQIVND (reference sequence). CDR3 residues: CASSILSAGGYEQYF. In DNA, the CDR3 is TGTGCCAGTAGTATTTTGTCGGCAGGGGGATACGAGCAGTACTTC. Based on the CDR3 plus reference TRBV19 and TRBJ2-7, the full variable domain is DGGITQSPKYLFRKEGQNVTLSCEQNLNHDAMYWYRQDPGQGLRLIYYSQIVNDFQKGDIAEGYSVSREKKESFPLTVTSAQKNPTAFYLCASSILSAGGYEQYFGPGTRLTVT.

CDR3 loop: CASSFNRDRTSYEQYF. The CDR3 DNA sequence: TGTGCCAGCAGTTTCAACCGGGACAGGACGTCCTACGAGCAGTACTTC. The gene calls are TRBV6-5 and TRBJ2-7, with 8 nucleotides matching TRBD1. Germline-derived CDR1 and CDR2 are MNHEY and SVGAGI. This CDR3 has 16 amino acids. The J segment lost 1 base and the V segment lost 4 bases, leaving 9 bases of the junction unmatched.

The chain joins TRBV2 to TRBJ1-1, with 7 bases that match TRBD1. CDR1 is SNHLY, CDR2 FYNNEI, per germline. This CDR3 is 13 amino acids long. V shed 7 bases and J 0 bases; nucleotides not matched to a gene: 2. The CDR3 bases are TGTGCCAGCATGGGACAGTTGAACACTGAAGCTTTCTTT. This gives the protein CASMGQLNTEAFF.

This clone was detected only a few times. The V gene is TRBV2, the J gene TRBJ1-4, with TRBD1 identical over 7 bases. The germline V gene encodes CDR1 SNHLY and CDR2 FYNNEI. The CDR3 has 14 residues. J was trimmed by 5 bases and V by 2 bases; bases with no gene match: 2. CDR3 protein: CASSEQGVNEKLFF. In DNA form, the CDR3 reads TGTGCCAGCAGTGAACAGGGGGTAAATGAAAAACTGTTTTTT.

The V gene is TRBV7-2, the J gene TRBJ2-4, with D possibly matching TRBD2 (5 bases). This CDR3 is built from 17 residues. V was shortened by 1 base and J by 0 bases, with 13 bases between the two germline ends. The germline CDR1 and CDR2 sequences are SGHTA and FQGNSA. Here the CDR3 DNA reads TGTGCCAGCAGCTTAGAGTTGGGAGCCGGAGCCAAAAACATTCAGTACTTC. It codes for CASSLELGAGAKNIQYF.

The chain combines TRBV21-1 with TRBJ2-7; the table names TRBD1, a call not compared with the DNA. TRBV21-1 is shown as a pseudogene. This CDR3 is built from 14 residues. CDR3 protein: CASTIWGQGGEQYF. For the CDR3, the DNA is TGTGCCAGCACCATATGGGGACAGGGCGGCGAGCAGTACTTC.

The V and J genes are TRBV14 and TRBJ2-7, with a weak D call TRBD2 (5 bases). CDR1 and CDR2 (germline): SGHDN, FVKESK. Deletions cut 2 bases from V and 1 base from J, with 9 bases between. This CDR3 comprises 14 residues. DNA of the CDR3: TGTGCCAGCAGCCAATACGGGGTATCCTACGAGCAGTACTTC. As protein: CASSQYGVSYEQYF. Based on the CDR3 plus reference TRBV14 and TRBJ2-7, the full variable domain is EAGVTQFPSHSVIEKGQTVTLRCDPISGHDNLYWYRRVMGKEIKFLLHFVKESKQDESGMPNNRFLAERTGGTYSTLKVQPAELEDSGVYFCASSQYGVSYEQYFGPGTRLTVT.

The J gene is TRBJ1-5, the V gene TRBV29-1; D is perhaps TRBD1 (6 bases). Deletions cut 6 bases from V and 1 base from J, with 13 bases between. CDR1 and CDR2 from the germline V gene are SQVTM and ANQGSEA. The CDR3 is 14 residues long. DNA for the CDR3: TGCAGCGTCCGGGGGGCCGGGAGCAATCAGCCCCAGCATTTT. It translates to CSVRGAGSNQPQHF. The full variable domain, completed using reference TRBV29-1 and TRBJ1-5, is SAVISQKPSRDICQRGTSLTIQCQVDSQVTMMFWYRQQPGQSLTLIATANQGSEATYESGFVIDKFPISRPNLTFSTLTVSNMSPEDSSIYLCSVRGAGSNQPQHFGDGTRLSIL.

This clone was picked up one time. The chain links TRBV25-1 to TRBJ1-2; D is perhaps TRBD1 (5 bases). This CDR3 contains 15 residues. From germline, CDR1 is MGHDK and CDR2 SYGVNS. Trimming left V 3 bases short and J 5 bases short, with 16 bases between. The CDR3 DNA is TGTGCCAGCAGTGATCCGGGGTGGGGGGAGTATGGCTACACCTTC. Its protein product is CASSDPGWGEYGYTF.

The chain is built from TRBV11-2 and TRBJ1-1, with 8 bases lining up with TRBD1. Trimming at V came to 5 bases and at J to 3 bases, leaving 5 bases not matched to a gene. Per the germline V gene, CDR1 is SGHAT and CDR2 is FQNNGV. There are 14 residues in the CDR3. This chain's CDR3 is CASSPGTGDTEAFF. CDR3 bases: TGTGCCAGCAGCCCCGGGACAGGTGACACTGAAGCTTTCTTT.

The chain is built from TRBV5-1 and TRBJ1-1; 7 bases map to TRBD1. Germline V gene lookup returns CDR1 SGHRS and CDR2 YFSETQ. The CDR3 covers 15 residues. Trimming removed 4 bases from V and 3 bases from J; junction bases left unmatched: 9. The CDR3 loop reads CASSQQGPRDTEAFF. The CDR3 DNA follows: TGCGCCAGCAGCCAACAGGGGCCTAGGGACACTGAAGCTTTCTTT.

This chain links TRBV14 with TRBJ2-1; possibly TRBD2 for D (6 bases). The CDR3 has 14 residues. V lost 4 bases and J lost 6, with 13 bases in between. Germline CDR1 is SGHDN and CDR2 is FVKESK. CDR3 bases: TGTGCCAGCAGCCCGACTAGGGCCTTCAATGAGCAGTTCTTC. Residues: CASSPTRAFNEQFF.

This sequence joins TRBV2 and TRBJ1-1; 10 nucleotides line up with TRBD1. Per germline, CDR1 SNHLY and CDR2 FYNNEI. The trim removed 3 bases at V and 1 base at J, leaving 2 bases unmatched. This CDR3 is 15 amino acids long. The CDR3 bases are TGTGCCAGCAGTGACTGGGACAGGGGGAACACTGAAGCTTTCTTT. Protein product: CASSDWDRGNTEAFF.

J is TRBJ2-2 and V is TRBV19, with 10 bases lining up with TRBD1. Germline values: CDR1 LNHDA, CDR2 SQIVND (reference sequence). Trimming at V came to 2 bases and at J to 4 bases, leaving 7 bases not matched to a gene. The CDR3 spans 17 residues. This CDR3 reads CASSILPTGGFTGELFF. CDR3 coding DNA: TGTGCCAGTAGTATACTCCCGACAGGGGGCTTCACCGGGGAGCTGTTTTTT. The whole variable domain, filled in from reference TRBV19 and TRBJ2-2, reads DGGITQSPKYLFRKEGQNVTLSCEQNLNHDAMYWYRQDPGQGLRLIYYSQIVNDFQKGDIAEGYSVSREKKESFPLTVTSAQKNPTAFYLCASSILPTGGFTGELFFGEGSRLTVL.